This T cell receptor beta chain was documented in a study of T cells after yellow fever vaccination (dated by TCRdb to between 2018 and 2021). Turning to the overall study: Libraries from fractions with low cell numbers were prepared with the SMART-Seq v4 Ultra Low Input RNA kit. To follow T-cell clones before and after primary and booster YFV17D yellow fever vaccination, bulk TCR alpha and beta repertoires were sequenced over time. Two healthy male donors made up the cohort, one aged 18 to 30 years and the other aged 30 to 40 years. Bulk PBMC replicates and cell subsets were isolated from blood drawn at multiple timepoints before and after both primary and secondary immunization.

TCR cDNA was made using 5'RACE template switching, a step that added a universal primer site and unique molecular identifiers. cDNA synthesis was primed from both the TCR alpha and TCR beta constant segments. Two PCR steps were used to amplify libraries, with sample barcodes and sequencing adapters being added in the second step. Sequencing of libraries was performed on Illumina HiSeq 2500 (2x100 bp) or NovaSeq (2x150 bp). The published analysis was carried out like this. MIGEC was used to demultiplex reads and collapse the reads into UMI consensus sequences, and MiXCR was used for V(D)J alignment. Using edgeR on replicate PBMC samples, clonotypes were called vaccine-responding if FDR was below 0.01 and the log2 fold change was above 5 up to day 15. Each bulk clonotype was labeled CD4 or CD8 based on which sequenced repertoire, CD4 or CD8, contained the clonotype at higher abundance. Through fastp at Q25 and MiXCR, TCRdb rebuilt clones from the public reads, retaining in-frame beta chains. Each CDR3 protein gets just one entry, which takes the most common genes and DNA from the rows behind it. None of the V and J calls come from the authors' own analysis; TCRdb made them. Within this sample are about 130,000 distinct CDR3 sequences, with about 7.4% of them counted one time only. Clones ranked in the top ten supply roughly 2.6% of the sample.

Study-wide conclusions, independent of this receptor: The study included only a couple of donors, which limits how far the findings can be generalized. Compared with the primary T-cell response, the secondary T-cell response was weaker but faster, peaking on day 5 rather than day 15. After the booster, most of the clones that had expanded following primary vaccination were detected again (96% of CD4 and 85% to 90% of CD8), which suggests that memory was broadly maintained. A small fraction of clonotypes showed up in both the CD4 and CD8 compartments, probably as a result of convergent recombination. FACS-sorted repertoires could contain abundant contaminating clonotypes from the bulk population, so computational filtering was required.

V and J lose 7 bases and 7 bases, and a span of 14 bases separates them. The germline V gene gives CDR1 as MDHEN and CDR2 as SYDVKM. Taken from cysteine to phenylalanine, the CDR3 has 13 residues. Solely the CDR3 DNA is kept, with 39 bases framed from the first base. The treatment or condition label here, explained by the study, means: live attenuated yellow fever vaccine strain. PBMCs were isolated from peripheral blood using a standard Ficoll-Paque protocol. Dynabeads CD4 and CD8 positive selection kits were used to isolate CD4 and CD8 T-cell fractions. TriZol was used to extract RNA from bulk PBMCs, CD4 and CD8 fractions, and dextramer-positive and dextramer-negative fractions. In its sample, this clonotype was seen a few times. The specificity of this receptor is unknown. No base qualities exist here, and no much larger clone lies one base off it.

Recombination joined TRBV28 with TRBJ2-1; no confident D gene assignment can be made. This receptor was identified in a man in his late teens or twenties who received the YFV17D yellow fever vaccine. The sequenced sample was CD4+ T cells sorted from PBMCs, obtained roughly 10 days after the first yellow fever vaccination. The bases read TGTGCCAGCACTCGAGATGTGGGGAATGAGCAGTTCTTC. Its product reads: CASTRDVGNEQFF.